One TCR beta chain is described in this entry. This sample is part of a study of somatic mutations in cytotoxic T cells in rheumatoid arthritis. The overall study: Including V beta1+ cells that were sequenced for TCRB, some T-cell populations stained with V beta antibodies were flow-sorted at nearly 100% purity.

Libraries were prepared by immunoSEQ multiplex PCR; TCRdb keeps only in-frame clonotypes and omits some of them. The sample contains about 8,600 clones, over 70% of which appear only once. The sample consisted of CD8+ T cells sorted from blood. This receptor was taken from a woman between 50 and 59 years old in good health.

The CDR3, as DNA: TGTGCCAGCAGTCATAAGCGGGGGTGGGACAATGAGCAGTTCTTC. Translated, it gives CASSHKRGWDNEQFF. The chain recombines TRBV6-5 with TRBJ2-1, with 8 bases identical to TRBD2. Trimming removed 5 bases from V and 5 bases from J; junction bases left unmatched: 8. The CDR3 totals 15 residues. The germline V gene has CDR1 MNHEY and CDR2 SVGAGI.